The clone carrying this T cell receptor (beta chain) was seen a handful of times. The junction had 0 bases not matched to a gene; V was cut back by 0 bases and J by 3 bases. Per the germline V gene, CDR1 is MNHEY and CDR2 is SVGAGI. The CDR3 loop spans 15 amino acids. This sample was included in a study of blood T cells in healthy people across ages. A second PCR, run for roughly 7 to 12 cycles, used a sample-barcoded 5' primer plus a J-beta primer mix. Unique molecular identifiers of 12 random nucleotides labeled each cDNA. TCRdb re-analysed the 5' RACE reads in MiXCR, keeping a single row per CDR3 protein. The sample includes approximately 760,000 distinct CDR3 sequences, roughly 25% of them seen just once. These same data were also listed under a study on T cells of mothers and their children. That work states: Addition of sample barcodes and 2-4 random nucleotides occurred through the M1S primer of the second PCR. Overlap ran slightly, non-significantly higher for related than unrelated mother-child pairs.

This clonotype originated in a boy aged 5-17 years in good health. The rearrangement uses TRBV6-5 and TRBJ2-2; 8 nucleotides agree with TRBD2. The specimen sequenced was blood. The chain's CDR3 is CASSYSRGDTGELFF. Written as DNA, the CDR3 is TGTGCCAGCAGTTACTCGCGGGGGGACACCGGGGAGCTGTTTTTT.